These 11 T cell receptor beta chains came from one sample sequenced in a study of CD8+CD57+ T cells in acquired aplastic anemia. TCR beta VDJ combinations and CDR3 sequences were profiled from genomic DNA. TCRdb re-called the reads with MiXCR, one entry per CDR3 protein. This table has around 200,000 distinct CDR3 sequences, 50% to 65% appearing once. In patients chosen for sequencing, flow cytometry had shown CD8+CD57+ cell expansion. Input material: sorted CD4+, CD8+, or CD8+CD57+ T cells (not recorded which) from PBMCs. These TCRs come from a human donor with aplastic anemia.

The V and J genes are TRBV9 and TRBJ1-1; TRBD1 might be the D (6 bases). The CDR3 spans 15 residues. The ends were cut back, 3 bases at V and 3 bases at J, with 15 bases in the middle. Germline CDR1 SGDLS, CDR2 YYNGEE. The CDR3 DNA reads as TGTGCCAGCAGCGAGGCAGTTGGGGGCCACACTGAAGCTTTCTTT. Translation: CASSEAVGGHTEAFF.

As for this clonotype: Compared with germline, one end of the junction differs, possibly owing to a read error. V usage is TRBV7-9 and J usage is TRBJ2-7; the D gene is possibly TRBD2 (6 bases). Germline-derived CDR1 and CDR2 are SEHNR and FQNEAQ (reference sequence). CDR3 size: 15 residues. The CDR3 here is CASSNSQGLSYEQYF. The CDR3 DNA follows: TGCGCCAGCAGCAACTCTCAGGGACTTTCCTACGAGCAGTACTTC.

The V and J genes are TRBV5-4 and TRBJ2-3, with TRBD1 as a possible D gene (7 bases). Trimming took 0 bases from V and 6 from J, leaving 14 bases between them. The germline V gene encodes CDR1 SGHNT and CDR2 YYREEE (reference sequence). The CDR3 is 15 residues long. The CDR3 sequence: CASSLEEGAGDTQYF. The CDR3 DNA sequence: TGTGCCAGCAGCTTGGAGGAGGGGGCAGGGGATACGCAGTATTTT. Filled out from reference TRBV5-4 and TRBJ2-3, the complete variable domain reads ETGVTQSPTHLIKTRGQQVTLRCSSQSGHNTVSWYQQALGQGPQFIFQYYREEENGRGNFPPRFSGLQFPNYSSELNVNALELDDSALYLCASSLEEGAGDTQYFGPGTRLTVL.

Regarding this clonotype: With a much larger clone just one base away, this may be a read error. The chain recombines TRBV6-4 with TRBJ1-2; perhaps TRBD1 as D (6 bases). Germline V lookup: CDR1 MRHNA, CDR2 SNTAGT. There are 15 residues in the CDR3. The CDR3 nucleotides are TGTGCCAGCAGTGTACGGGCAGGGGACAACTATGGCTGCACCTTC. It specifies CASSVRAGDNYGCTF.

This clonotype was counted once. This chain joins TRBV29-1 and TRBJ2-1; 8 bases match TRBD1. The CDR3 loop spans 13 amino acids. Losses at the gene ends were 5 bases for V and 9 bases for J; bases not matched to a gene: 9. Germline CDR1 SQVTM, CDR2 ANQGSEA. The CDR3 DNA reads as TGCAGCGTTTCGGAGACAGGGGTGGGTGAGCAGTTCTTC. Encoded protein: CSVSETGVGEQFF.

This chain links TRBV29-1 with TRBJ1-1; the D is unclear. With 3 bases removed from V and 0 bases from J, the gap between germline ends came to 8 bases. Per the germline V gene, CDR1 is SQVTM and CDR2 is ANQGSEA. This CDR3 region has 13 residues. The CDR3 spells CSVEGGLNTEAFF. The CDR3 DNA reads TGCAGCGTTGAGGGCGGCCTGAACACTGAAGCTTTCTTT.

V usage is TRBV2 and J usage is TRBJ1-3; D gene ambiguous. The ends were cut back, 1 base at V and 2 bases at J, with 9 bases in the middle. Germline-derived CDR1 and CDR2 are SNHLY and FYNNEI. The CDR3 sequence is 15 residues long. Here the CDR3 reads CASSEGGEPGNTIYF. CDR3 sequence (DNA): TGTGCCAGCAGTGAAGGTGGAGAACCTGGAAACACCATATATTTT.

J is TRBJ1-3 and V is TRBV6-6; a possible D gene is TRBD1 (5 bases). The germline V and J ends were trimmed by 5 bases and 0 bases, with 14 bases remaining between them. Germline V gene data show CDR1 as MNHNY and CDR2 as SVGAGI (reference sequence). The CDR3 length is 16 residues. The CDR3 nucleotides are TGTGCCAGCAGTGAAAGAGGGGACCTCTCTGGAAACACCATATATTTT. Encoded protein: CASSERGDLSGNTIYF.

This clonotype is a singleton in its sample. Here the CDR3 DNA reads TGCAGTGCTTCCATAGGACAGGGGAGTACCTACGAGCAGTACTTC. Its protein product is CSASIGQGSTYEQYF. The chain employs TRBV20-1 and TRBJ2-7; 9 nucleotides line up with TRBD1. The CDR3 runs 15 residues. Germline CDR1 and CDR2: DFQATT and SNEGSKA (reference sequence). Unmatched junction bases numbered 10, after V lost 5 bases and J lost 2 bases.

The chain uses TRBV7-9 and TRBJ2-1; D unresolved. CDR1 and CDR2 (germline): SEHNR, FQNEAQ (reference sequence). V was clipped by 4 bases and J by 7 bases, with 17 bases between them. The CDR3 has 15 amino acids. The CDR3 DNA reads as TGTGCCAGCAGCTCTGGGCAGGCCCACCCGAATGAGCAGTTCTTC. Amino acids: CASSSGQAHPNEQFF.

This clonotype has a count of ten or more. The chain recombines TRBV24-1 with TRBJ2-2; TRBD2 agrees at 8 bases. CDR1 and CDR2 (germline): KGHDR, SFDVKD. V dropped 7 bases and J dropped 6; count of bases not matched to a gene: 3. This CDR3 is 13 amino acids long. CDR3 protein: CATRAGGAGELFF. The CDR3 bases are TGTGCCACCAGGGCCGGGGGGGCCGGGGAGCTGTTTTTT.